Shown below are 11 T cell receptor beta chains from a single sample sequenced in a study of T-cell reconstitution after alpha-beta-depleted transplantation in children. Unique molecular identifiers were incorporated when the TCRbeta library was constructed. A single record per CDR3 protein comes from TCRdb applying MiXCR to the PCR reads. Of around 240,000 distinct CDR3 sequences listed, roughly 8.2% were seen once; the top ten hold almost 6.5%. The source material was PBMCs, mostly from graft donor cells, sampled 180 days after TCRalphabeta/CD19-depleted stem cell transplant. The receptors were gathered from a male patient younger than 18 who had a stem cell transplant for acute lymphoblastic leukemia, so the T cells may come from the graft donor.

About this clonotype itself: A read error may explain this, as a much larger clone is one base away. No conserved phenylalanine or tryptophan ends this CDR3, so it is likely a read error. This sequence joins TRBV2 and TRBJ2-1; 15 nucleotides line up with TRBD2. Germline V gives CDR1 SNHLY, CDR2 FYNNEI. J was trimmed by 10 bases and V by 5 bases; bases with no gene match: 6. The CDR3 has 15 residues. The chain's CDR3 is CASSTQGLAGGEQFY. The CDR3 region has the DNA TGTGCCAGCAGTACCCAGGGACTAGCGGGGGGAGAGCAGTTCTAC.

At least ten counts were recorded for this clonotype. CDR3 DNA sequence: TGCGCCAGCAGCTTGGGAACGGTTCCTAGCACAGATACGCAGTATTTT. Translating gives CASSLGTVPSTDTQYF. The chain combines TRBV5-1 with TRBJ2-3; no definite D call. Germline V gene data show CDR1 as SGHRS and CDR2 as YFSETQ. V was pared by 0 bases and J by 0 bases, with 11 bases between. CDR3 length equals 16 residues.

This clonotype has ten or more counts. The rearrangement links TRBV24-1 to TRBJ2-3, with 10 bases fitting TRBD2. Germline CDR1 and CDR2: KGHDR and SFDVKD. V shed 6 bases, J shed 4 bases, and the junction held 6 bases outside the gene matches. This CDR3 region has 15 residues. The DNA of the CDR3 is TGTGCCACCAGTACAAAGCGGGGGGGCCCAGATACGCAGTATTTT. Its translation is CATSTKRGGPDTQYF.

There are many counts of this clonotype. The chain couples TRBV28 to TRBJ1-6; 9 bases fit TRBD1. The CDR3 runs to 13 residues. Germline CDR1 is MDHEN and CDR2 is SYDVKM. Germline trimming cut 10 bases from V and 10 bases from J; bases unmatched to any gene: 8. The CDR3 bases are TGTGCCACCAATACAGGGGGCGGGTCACCCCTCCACTTT. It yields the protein CATNTGGGSPLHF.

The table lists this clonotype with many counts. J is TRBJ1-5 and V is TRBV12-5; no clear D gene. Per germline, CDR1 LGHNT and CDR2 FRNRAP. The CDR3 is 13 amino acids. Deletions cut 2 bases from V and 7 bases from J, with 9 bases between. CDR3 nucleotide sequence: TGTGCTAGTGGTTTGACTGGATGGCAGCCCCAGCATTTT. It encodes CASGLTGWQPQHF.

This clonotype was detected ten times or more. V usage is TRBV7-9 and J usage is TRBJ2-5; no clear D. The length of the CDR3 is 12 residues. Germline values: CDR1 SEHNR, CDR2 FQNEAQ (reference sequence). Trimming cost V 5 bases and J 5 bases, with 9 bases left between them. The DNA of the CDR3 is TGTGCCAGCAGCAAAATCGAGGAGACCCAGTACTTC. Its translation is CASSKIEETQYF.

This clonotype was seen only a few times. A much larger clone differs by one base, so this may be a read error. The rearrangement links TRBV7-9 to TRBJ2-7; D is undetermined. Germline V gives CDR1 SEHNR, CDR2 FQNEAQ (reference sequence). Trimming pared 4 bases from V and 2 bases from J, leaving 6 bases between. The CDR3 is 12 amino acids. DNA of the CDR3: TGTGCCAGCAGCTCGCCAGCCTACGAGCAGTACTTC. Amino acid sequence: CASSSPAYEQYF.

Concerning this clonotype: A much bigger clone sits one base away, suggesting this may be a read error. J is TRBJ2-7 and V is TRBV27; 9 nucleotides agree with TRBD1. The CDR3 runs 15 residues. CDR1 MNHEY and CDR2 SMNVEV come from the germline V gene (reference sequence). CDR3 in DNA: TGTGCCAGCAGTAACCTGGGGACAGGGAGGAGGGAGCAGCACTTC. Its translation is CASSNLGTGRREQHF.

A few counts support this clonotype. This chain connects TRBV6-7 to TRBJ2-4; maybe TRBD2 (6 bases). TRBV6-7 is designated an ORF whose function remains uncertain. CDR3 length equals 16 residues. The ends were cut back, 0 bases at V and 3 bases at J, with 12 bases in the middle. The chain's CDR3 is CASSYSSRGLKNIQYF. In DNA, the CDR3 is TGTGCCAGCAGTTACTCGAGTAGGGGACTCAAAAACATTCAGTACTTC.

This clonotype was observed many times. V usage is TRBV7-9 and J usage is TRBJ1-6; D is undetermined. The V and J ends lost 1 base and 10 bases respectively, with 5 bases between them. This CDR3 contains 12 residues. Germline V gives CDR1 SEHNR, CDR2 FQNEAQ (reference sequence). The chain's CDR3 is CASSLGQSPLHF. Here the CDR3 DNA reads TGTGCCAGCAGCTTAGGCCAATCACCCCTCCACTTT.

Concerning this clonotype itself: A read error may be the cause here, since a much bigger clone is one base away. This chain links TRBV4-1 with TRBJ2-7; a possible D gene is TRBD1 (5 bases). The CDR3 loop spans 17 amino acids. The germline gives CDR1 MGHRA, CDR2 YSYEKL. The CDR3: CASSQVSVARAKGEQNF. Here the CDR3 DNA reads TGCGCCAGCAGCCAAGTTTCGGTGGCCAGGGCTAAAGGCGAGCAGAACTTC.